This T cell receptor beta chain was identified in a study of T cells in localized non-small cell lung cancer (dated by TCRdb to between 2020 and 2021). The study in broad terms: The study examined T cell repertoires in 200 to 300 patients with early-stage NSCLC and compared tumors with uninvolved tumor-adjacent lungs. The cohort consisted of approximately 240 treatment-naive NSCLC patients whose localized lung tumors had been resected. NSCLC patients had a mean age of approximately 66 years, and 120 to 150 were male and 107 female.

This clone was seen a single time. Its antigen remains unidentified. Per-nucleotide qualities are absent, and no much larger clonotype sits a single base away. TCR beta CDR3 regions were sequenced from DNA using the immunoSEQ Assay. For the original study's pipeline: T cell density was computed as TCR beta template counts normalized to usable DNA estimated by amplifying housekeeping genes. Richness was estimated with the preseqR package, extrapolating to 400,000 templates for PBMC samples and 120,000 templates for tissue samples. Clonality was defined by subtracting Pielou's evenness from one. Tissue-enriched TCRs were identified by differential abundance testing using productive amino-acid clonotypes, minimum total count 5 and alpha 0.1. Repertoire overlap between compartments was quantified with the Jaccard Index and Morisita Overlap Index. TCR beta CDR3s were clustered by GLIPH together with public tetramer-defined viral CDR3s, and at least three viral sequences plus V-gene enrichment were required for viral motifs. This immuneACCESS table, as held by TCRdb, lists in-frame sequences with V and J called but not all clones. Of the missing ones, under half trace to an unresolved V gene in checked studies; the others have no known cause. That table supplies the V and J calls and clone size; D and trimming were determined from the DNA. The sample yields over 20,000 clones; 92% were counted once. Of the sample, 2.7% is held by the ten largest clones.

At diagnosis, tumor, uninvolved tumor-adjacent lung and peripheral blood were collected and then preserved as a mix of FFPE and fresh-frozen material. For TCR repertoire profiling, the blood samples were analyzed as peripheral blood mononuclear cells. Deletion took 5 bases off V and 0 bases off J, with a span of 16 bases between the germline ends. The CDR3, from cysteine to phenylalanine, totals 15 residues. Just the 45-base CDR3 DNA is kept, in frame starting at base 1. The germline V gene (reference sequence) specifies GTSNPN as CDR1 and SVGIG as CDR2. Beyond this particular receptor, the publication reports: Uninvolved tumor-adjacent lung showed the highest T cell clonality, higher than tumor, which suggests more focused antigenic responses in the uninvolved tumor-adjacent lung. Higher T cell density in blood was associated with longer overall survival, whereas higher clonality in adjacent lung was associated with shorter survival. Because multi-region sequencing of the tumors was not done, intratumor heterogeneity could not be ruled out. A median of about 53 of the top 100 tumor clones were detected in paired uninvolved adjacent lung, and 25 to 35 of these tumor clones were also found among the top 100 clones of the paired uninvolved adjacent lung. Since the design was exploratory, TCR variables were selected using unadjusted p-values with no false-discovery rate correction.

Here the chain combines TRBV30 and TRBJ1-1; too little of a D gene remains to name it. The input for sequencing was peripheral blood, taken before any cancer treatment. This clonotype was obtained from a woman aged 35 to 69 with stage I lung adenocarcinoma. The bases are TGTGCCTGGTCCGGACGAAATTTCATGAACACTGAAGCTTTCTTT. It codes for CAWSGRNFMNTEAFF.